This TCR beta chain was sequenced in a study of cytomegalovirus exposure and HLA in healthy donors. The PCR used 60 Vbeta and 13 Jbeta primers. Profiled with immunoSEQ multiplex PCR; TCRdb holds only in-frame clones, not every one. Of about 120,000 clones in the sample, 83% were seen once. Trimming removed 1 base from V and 7 bases from J, with 16 bases in between. The CDR3 extends over 16 amino acids. The germline CDR1 and CDR2 sequences are MGHRA and YSYEKL. Source material: PBMCs. This receptor was obtained from a woman between 40 and 50 years old in good health and CMV-seropositive. V gene TRBV4-1 combines with J gene TRBJ2-2; possibly TRBD1 for D (6 bases). The chain's CDR3 is CASSQVLGQNNGELFF. CDR3 nucleotides: TGCGCCAGCAGCCAAGTACTCGGACAGAATAACGGGGAGCTGTTTTTT.